This T cell receptor beta chain came from a study of T cells expressing NK-cell markers (dated by TCRdb to the early 2020s). Concerning the study at large: In sorted CD3+CD56+NKG2C+, CD3+CD56+NKG2C- and CD3+CD56-NKG2C+ T-cell subsets from several donors, TCR beta-chain repertoires were profiled. Among the eight sequenced donors, only one was HCMV-seronegative, while the other seven were HCMV-seropositive. The libraries were sequenced on Illumina HiSeq 2000/2500, MiSeq or NextSeq, producing 2 x 150 bp reads. The eight sequenced donors were randomly selected healthy volunteers, three men and five women.

The research as a whole found: Those dominant clonotypes were again the most abundant among CD3+CD56-NKG2C+ cells in a few donors, at roughly 25-65%. It remained unclear whether the expanded NKG2C-expressing T cell clones were specific for HCMV antigens. In a handful of donors, the dominant CD3+CD56+NKG2C+ clonotypes ranked among the top 10 CD8+ clonotypes, making up about 1.0-7.5% of CD8+ T cells.

Sequencing was carried out with an Illumina HiSeq 2000. TCR beta cDNA libraries were prepared using 5'RACE template switching, which introduced a universal primer site and unique molecular identifiers. cDNA synthesis was primed from the TCR beta constant segment, followed by two successive PCR amplification steps. The authors processed their data as follows. MIGEC handled demultiplexing of the reads and grouping by UMI, while MiTCR was used to assemble and quantify clonotypes. To remove erroneous sequences, TCR cDNA sequences were retained only when supported by two or more reads. The tcR package was used for downstream repertoire analysis, and clonotypes were matched between fractions using CDR3 nucleotide sequence together with V segment. VDJmatch was used to annotate antigen specificity against VDJdb, with one amino acid substitution in CDR3 permitted. TCRdb reprocessed the reads, reporting each CDR3 protein sequence once and no DNA. The authors' filters were not applied to this entry. This sample's table carries a few hundred thousand distinct CDR3 sequences. Around 0.37% of the sample lies in the top ten.

CDR1 and CDR2, looked up from the germline V gene, are SGHTA and FQGNSA. The CDR3 holds 16 amino acids from the cysteine to the phenylalanine. This entry has no DNA. A commercial ELISA kit detecting HCMV-specific IgG in serum was used to determine HCMV serostatus. Ficoll density gradient centrifugation was used to isolate peripheral blood mononuclear cells from blood. With regard to this clonotype: This clone's antigen is unknown.

The TCR originated in a man aged 18 to 35 in good health. Donor details come from another sample of the same person, matched by shared clones. The sequenced material came from blood T cells: a sorted CD56 or NKG2C T cell subset, CD4+ or CD8+ T cells, or bulk PBMC T cells (not recorded which). Recombination joined TRBV7-2 with TRBJ1-6; TCRdb proposes TRBD1, but this gene call is untestable without DNA. The CDR3: CASSLGIDRGDSPLHF.